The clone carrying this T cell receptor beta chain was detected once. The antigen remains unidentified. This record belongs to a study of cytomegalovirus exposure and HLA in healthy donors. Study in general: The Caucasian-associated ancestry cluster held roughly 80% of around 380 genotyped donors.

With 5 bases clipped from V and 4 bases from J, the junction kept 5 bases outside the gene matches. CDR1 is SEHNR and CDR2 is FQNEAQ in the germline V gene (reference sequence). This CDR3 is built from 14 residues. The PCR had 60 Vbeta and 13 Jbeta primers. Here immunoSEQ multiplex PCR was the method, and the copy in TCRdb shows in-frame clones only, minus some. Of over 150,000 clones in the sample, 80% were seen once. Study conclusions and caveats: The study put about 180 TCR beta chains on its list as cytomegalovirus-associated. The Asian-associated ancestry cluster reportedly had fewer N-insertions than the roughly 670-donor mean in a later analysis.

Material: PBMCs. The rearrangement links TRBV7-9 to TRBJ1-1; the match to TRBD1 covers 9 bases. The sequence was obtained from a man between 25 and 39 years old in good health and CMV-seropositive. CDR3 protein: CASSLQGASTEAFF. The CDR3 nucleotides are TGTGCCAGCAGCCTACAGGGGGCAAGCACTGAAGCTTTCTTT.